The source of this TCR beta chain is a study of PD-L1 blockade in urothelial cancer. Study-wide background: Each participant's history included 0 to 3 prior chemotherapy regimens. Median T cell yield per blood sample was more than 120,000 cells. General study points: Tumor-linked clones in blood grew more by 3 weeks in durable-benefit patients.

The CDR3 has 14 residues. Between the trimmed V and J ends, which lost 6 bases and 4 bases, there was a span of 13 bases. The germline gives CDR1 ENHRY, CDR2 SYGVKD. Clones were sequenced by immunoSEQ multiplex PCR, and TCRdb holds only the in-frame ones, with some missing. Of about 87,000 clones detected, about 89% appear once; the ten largest clones hold 0.97%. Comments on this clone: Its target is unknown.

The time point here: pretreatment peripheral blood. The patients had locally advanced or metastatic urothelial carcinoma. The source material was PBMCs, sampled around atezolizumab (anti-PD-L1) treatment. This chain links TRBV10-3 with TRBJ1-5, with a possible D match to TRBD1 (6 bases). The sequence derives from an elderly woman with urothelial cancer. The CDR3 loop reads CAISRGDINQPQHF. In nucleotides, the CDR3 is TGTGCCATCAGCCGGGGGGACATAAATCAGCCCCAGCATTTT.